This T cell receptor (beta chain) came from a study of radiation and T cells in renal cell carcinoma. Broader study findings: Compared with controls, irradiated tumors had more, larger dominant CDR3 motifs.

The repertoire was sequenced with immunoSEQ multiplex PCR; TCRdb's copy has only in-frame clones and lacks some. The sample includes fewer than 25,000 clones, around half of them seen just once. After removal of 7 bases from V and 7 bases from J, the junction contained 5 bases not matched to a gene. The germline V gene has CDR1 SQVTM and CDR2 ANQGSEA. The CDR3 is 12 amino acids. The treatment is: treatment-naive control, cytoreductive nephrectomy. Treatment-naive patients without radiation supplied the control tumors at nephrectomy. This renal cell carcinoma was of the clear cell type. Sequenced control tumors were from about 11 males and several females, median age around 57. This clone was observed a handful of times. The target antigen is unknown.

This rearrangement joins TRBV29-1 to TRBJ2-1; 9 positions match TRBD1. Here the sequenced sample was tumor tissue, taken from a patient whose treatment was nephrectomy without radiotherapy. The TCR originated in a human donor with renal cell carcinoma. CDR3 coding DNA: TGCAGCGCTCGACAGGGGGTAAATGAGCAGTTCTTC. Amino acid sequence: CSARQGVNEQFF.